This T cell receptor beta chain was captured by sequencing in a study of identical twins. TCRdb reprocessed the 5' RACE reads via MiXCR and lists one record per CDR3 protein. The table records more than 200,000 distinct CDR3 sequences, roughly a tenth of them present only once. The germline CDR1 and CDR2 sequences are MNHEY and SVGEGT. This CDR3 region has 13 residues. The V gene lost 3 bases and the J gene lost 4 bases, with 9 bases spanning the gap. This clonotype was seen a few times. J is TRBJ1-1 and V is TRBV6-2 or TRBV6-3; no clear D gene. The material sequenced was memory (CD45RO+) T cells sorted from blood. The sequence derives from a woman aged 18-29 years in good health. The CDR3 sequence: CASSYLGITEAFF. As DNA, the CDR3 is TGTGCCAGCAGTTATCTGGGTATCACTGAAGCTTTCTTT.